Following are 20 T cell receptor beta chains from one sample sequenced in a study of beta chain features in type 1 diabetes. Expressed TCRB transcripts were sequenced because the isolated RNA had all been reverse transcribed beforehand. Libraries were prepared by immunoSEQ multiplex PCR; TCRdb keeps only in-frame clonotypes and omits some of them. The profile shows about 180,000 clones, about an eighth of them singletons. The specimen was central memory CD4+ T cells from blood. All receptors come from a woman aged 18 to 35 in good health.

This clone was observed a few times. The genes are TRBV29-1 and TRBJ2-6; 7 bases line up with TRBD1. The germline CDR1 and CDR2 sequences are SQVTM and ANQGSEA. The trim removed 7 bases at V and 2 bases at J, leaving 5 bases unmatched. This CDR3 has 14 residues. The CDR3 sequence is CSGTTGAGANVLTF. The CDR3 DNA sequence: TGCAGCGGTACAACAGGGGCTGGGGCCAACGTCCTGACTTTC.

This rearrangement joins TRBV27 to TRBJ2-7; TRBD1 agrees at 8 bases. Germline CDR1 is MNHEY and CDR2 is SMNVEV (reference sequence). The CDR3 contains 14 residues. The junction had 9 bases not matched to a gene; V was cut back by 6 bases and J by 5 bases. CDR3 bases: TGTGCCAGCAGCCAGCGGACAGGGCGCAACGAGCAGTACTTC. It translates to CASSQRTGRNEQYF.

This clone was counted between two and nine times. The V and J genes are TRBV28 and TRBJ1-5; 9 nucleotides match TRBD1. CDR3 length: 17 residues. The V gene's germline CDR1 is MDHEN and CDR2 SYDVKM. J gave up 4 bases and V 5 bases, and 12 bases lay outside the gene matches. The CDR3 DNA follows: TGTGCCAGCAGTCTACCGGGACAGGGAGGGTGGAATCAGCCCCAGCATTTT. Its protein product is CASSLPGQGGWNQPQHF.

This clone showed up just a few times. The gene calls are TRBV29-1 and TRBJ2-7; D not resolved. The germline V and J ends were trimmed by 1 base and 3 bases, with 7 bases remaining between them. Looked up from germline, CDR1 is SQVTM and CDR2 is ANQGSEA. The CDR3 has 12 amino acids. The CDR3 protein is CSVEASRYEQYF. The CDR3 bases are TGCAGCGTTGAAGCGAGCCGCTACGAGCAGTACTTC.

This clone appeared a few times. V is TRBV2 and J is TRBJ2-3, with 12 bases that match TRBD2. The V gene end was trimmed by 4 bases and the J gene end by 6 bases; junction bases not matched to a gene: 5. This CDR3 contains 15 residues. Germline V lookup: CDR1 SNHLY, CDR2 FYNNEI. In nucleotides, the CDR3 is TGTGCCAGCAGTGGACTAGCGGGAGATTGGGATACGCAGTATTTT. Its translation is CASSGLAGDWDTQYF.

In the case of this clone: One end of the junction does not line up with germline, which may come from a read error. This chain links TRBV6-6 with TRBJ1-5, with D unclear. CDR3 size: 13 residues. Germline V gene sequence: CDR1 MNHNY, CDR2 SVGAGI (reference sequence). Here the CDR3 reads CACRGGQLQPQHF. CDR3 DNA sequence: TGTGCCTGCAGAGGAGGGCAACTTCAGCCCCAGCATTTT.

The chain uses TRBV27 and TRBJ1-1; no reliable D call. CDR3 length: 12 residues. Germline loops: CDR1 MNHEY, CDR2 SMNVEV (reference sequence). Trimming left V 5 bases short and J 1 base short, with 5 bases between. The CDR3 is CASSRQNTEAFF. The CDR3 DNA reads as TGTGCCAGCAGTCGACAGAACACTGAAGCTTTCTTT.

The chain couples TRBV5-4 to TRBJ2-7; 8 positions match TRBD2. CDR1 is SGHNT and CDR2 is YYREEE in the germline V gene (reference sequence). The CDR3 runs 16 residues. V shed 4 bases, J shed 5 bases, and the junction held 14 bases outside the gene matches. The CDR3 sequence: CASSAGRVAGTDEQYF. In nucleotides, the CDR3 is TGTGCCAGCAGCGCCGGGAGGGTAGCGGGGACCGACGAGCAGTACTTC.

This clone has a handful of counts. This chain joins TRBV30 and TRBJ2-3; possible D gene TRBD1, 6 bases. The CDR3 loop spans 14 amino acids. Trimming pared 2 bases from V and 2 bases from J, leaving 11 bases between. CDR1 is GTSNPN, CDR2 SVGIG, per germline (reference sequence). The CDR3 protein is CAWSTGRITDTQYF. The CDR3 DNA follows: TGTGCCTGGAGTACAGGGAGAATCACAGATACGCAGTATTTT. The whole variable domain, remainder taken from reference TRBV30 and TRBJ2-3, is SQTIHQWPATLVQPVGSPLSLECTVEGTSNPNLYWYRQAAGRGLQLLFYSVGIGQISSEVPQNLSASRPQDRQFILSSKKLLLSDSGFYLCAWSTGRITDTQYFGPGTRLTVL.

The chain's CDR3 is CAWRTTGTLNQPQHF. The CDR3 DNA reads as TGTGCCTGGCGTACTACCGGGACACTTAATCAGCCCCAGCATTTT. V gene TRBV30 combines with J gene TRBJ1-5; maybe TRBD1 (6 bases). The V gene lost 5 bases and the J gene lost 4 bases, with 18 bases spanning the gap. Germline CDR1 and CDR2: GTSNPN and SVGIG (reference sequence). The CDR3 is made up of 15 amino acids.

This chain uses TRBV28 with TRBJ1-2, with D perhaps matching TRBD1 (6 bases). In germline, CDR1 is MDHEN, CDR2 SYDVKM. V dropped 3 bases and J dropped 14 bases, with 19 bases sitting between them. The CDR3 runs 13 residues. The CDR3 region is CASSLNGGRGRTF. CDR3 sequence (DNA): TGTGCCAGCAGTTTGAACGGGGGGCGGGGGAGGACCTTC.

This clone has just a few counts. The CDR3 is CSVRAGKANTEAFF. In nucleotides, the CDR3 is TGCAGCGTGAGAGCAGGAAAGGCAAACACTGAAGCTTTCTTT. The J gene is TRBJ1-1, the V gene TRBV29-1; D remains ambiguous. Germline values: CDR1 SQVTM, CDR2 ANQGSEA. V was trimmed by 6 bases and J by 2 bases, leaving 16 bases between them. CDR3 size: 14 residues.

The chain is built from TRBV5-1 and TRBJ2-3; 10 bases line up with TRBD2. The CDR3 consists of 14 residues. The germline V gene encodes CDR1 SGHRS and CDR2 YFSETQ. With 3 bases clipped from V and 6 bases from J, the junction kept 4 bases outside the gene matches. CDR3 coding DNA: TGCGCCAGCAGCTCAGCGGGAGGGGGGGATACGCAGTATTTT. Translating gives CASSSAGGGDTQYF.

V is TRBV5-1 and J is TRBJ2-3; the D gene is possibly TRBD2 (5 bases). CDR1 and CDR2 (germline): SGHRS, YFSETQ. The V and J ends lost 0 bases and 5 bases respectively, with 13 bases between them. This CDR3 is 15 amino acids long. The CDR3 region has the DNA TGCGCCAGCAGCTTGGCCCTAGTTGGGAGAGATACGCAGTATTTT. This gives the protein CASSLALVGRDTQYF.

Concerning this clone: Other DNA sequences of this sample code for an identical CDR3. The chain combines TRBV29-1 with TRBJ2-7, with 9 positions matching TRBD1. The length of the CDR3 is 13 residues. Germline CDR1 is SQVTM and CDR2 is ANQGSEA. The junction had 3 bases not matched to a gene; V was cut back by 1 base and J by 5 bases. CDR3 nucleotides: TGCAGCGTTGAAGCTCGGACAGGGGACGAGCAGTACTTC. It encodes CSVEARTGDEQYF.

This clone came up a few times. The CDR3 protein is CASSLIAGDRVGYTF. In nucleotides, the CDR3 is TGTGCCAGCAGCTTAATAGCGGGAGACAGGGTTGGCTACACCTTC. This chain connects TRBV7-3 to TRBJ1-2; 7 bases align to TRBD1. The CDR3 length is 15 residues. V lost 1 base, J lost 7 bases, and 9 bases stayed unmatched. Germline CDR1 SGHTA, CDR2 FQGTGA.

The V and J genes are TRBV9 and TRBJ2-1, with TRBD2 identical over 12 bases. Germline V gives CDR1 SGDLS, CDR2 YYNGEE. The CDR3 has 16 residues. Germline trimming cut 4 bases from V and 6 bases from J; bases unmatched to any gene: 8. The CDR3 spells CASSPTGLAGSNEQFF. The CDR3 DNA follows: TGTGCCAGCAGCCCCACCGGACTAGCGGGAAGCAATGAGCAGTTCTTC.

As regards this clone: The same CDR3 is also encoded by other DNA sequences in this sample. The genes are TRBV27 and TRBJ2-5; D is unresolved. The V end lost 6 bases, the J end lost 4 bases, and 9 bases lay between the germline ends. The CDR3 totals 12 residues. Germline V gene sequence: CDR1 MNHEY, CDR2 SMNVEV (reference sequence). The DNA for the CDR3 is TGTGCCAGCAGCCTAACGGGAGAGACCCAGTACTTC. Translating gives CASSLTGETQYF.

The V and J genes are TRBV5-4 and TRBJ1-5; D is unresolved. V lost 2 bases, J lost 7 bases, and 13 bases lay in between. CDR1 is SGHNT, CDR2 YYREEE, per germline (reference sequence). CDR3 size: 14 residues. The chain's CDR3 is CASSLGGGHQPQHF. For the CDR3, the DNA is TGTGCCAGCAGCTTAGGCGGTGGTCACCAGCCCCAGCATTTT.

The CDR3 here is CATSRDPAGDYETQYF. The CDR3 coding sequence is TGTGCCACCAGCAGAGACCCAGCGGGAGATTACGAGACCCAGTACTTC. V usage is TRBV15 and J usage is TRBJ2-5; TRBD2 matches at 8 bases. The V and J ends lost 0 bases and 5 bases, in that order; junction bases with no gene match: 8. The V gene's germline CDR1 is LNHNV and CDR2 YYDKDF (reference sequence). The CDR3 extends over 16 amino acids. The entire variable domain, with the rest obtained from reference TRBV15 and TRBJ2-5, is as follows: DAMVIQNPRYQVTQFGKPVTLSCSQTLNHNVMYWYQQKSSQAPKLLFHYYDKDFNNEADTPDNFQSRRPNTSFCFLDIRSPGLGDTAMYLCATSRDPAGDYETQYFGPGTRLLVL.